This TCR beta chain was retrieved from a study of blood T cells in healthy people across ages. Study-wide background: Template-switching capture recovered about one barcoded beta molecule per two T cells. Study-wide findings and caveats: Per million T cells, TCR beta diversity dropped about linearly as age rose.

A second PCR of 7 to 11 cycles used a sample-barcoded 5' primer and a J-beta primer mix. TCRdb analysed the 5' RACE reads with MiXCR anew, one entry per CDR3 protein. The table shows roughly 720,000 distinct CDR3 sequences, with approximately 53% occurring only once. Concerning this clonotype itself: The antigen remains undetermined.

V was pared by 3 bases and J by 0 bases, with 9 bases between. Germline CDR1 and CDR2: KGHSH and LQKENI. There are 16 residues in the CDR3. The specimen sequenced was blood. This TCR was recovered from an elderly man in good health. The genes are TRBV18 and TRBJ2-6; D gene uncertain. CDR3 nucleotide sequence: TGTGCCAGCTCACCGGCACTCCTCTCTGGGGCCAACGTCCTGACTTTC. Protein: CASSPALLSGANVLTF.